The rows below give T cell receptor beta chains drawn from one sample of a study of PD-L1 blockade in urothelial cancer. Profiling relied on immunoSEQ multiplex PCR, and the TCRdb table lists in-frame clones only, not all of them. The sample has 55,000 or so clones; 84% are singletons. The specimen was PBMCs, collected around atezolizumab (anti-PD-L1) treatment. These TCRs come from a man in his forties with urothelial cancer. CDR3s include the opening cysteine and the closing phenylalanine or tryptophan. Rows give clone size only sometimes, using once, few, many, or a class for an expanded clone.

v_call clone_size cdr3_aa
TRBV10-3 - CAISIQGKYGYTF
TRBV21-1 - CASSSPGGTSGRGRLYEQYF
TRBV28 - CASLSREGRGNEQFF
TRBV27 - CASSSSRDRDYGYTF
TRBV11-1 - CASSLTSGNTDTQYF
TRBV2 - CASNANPEGSGNTIYF
TRBV28 few CASSSLAGGPRETQYF
TRBV7-9 - CASSQGQWNTGELFF
TRBV7-8 - CASSLAPGASYEQYF
TRBV19 - CASSRGPSYEQYF
TRBV4-1 - CASSQPGILDTQYF
TRBV18 - CASSPLPVGGGNQPQHF
TRBV13 - CASSFGYEQYF
TRBV7-3 - CASSFLAGGRADTQYF
TRBV5-8 - CASSIKGASGYTF
TRBV18 - CASSPLGQGSSYEQYF
TRBV2 - CASDGREGTDTQYF
TRBV6-1 - CASSRQGSTDTQYF
TRBV9 - CASSESSGTYEQYF
TRBV4-2 - CASSQESGSGYGYTF
TRBV15 - CATSRSGTGSSETQYF
TRBV6-1 - CASSEEPAGETQYF
TRBV28 - CASSLLPWTGSYEQYF
TRBV19 - CASSIAAGLTDTQYF
TRBV5-4 once CASSLGSLSSGANVLTF
TRBV15 - CATSREGATSGLGGDTQYF
TRBV7-6 - CAISREGSGRTSYEQYF
TRBV14 - CASSPGLAGGPLYF
TRBV28 - CASSPSQGWDTDTQYF
TRBV9 once CASSVNGGKLFF
TRBV5-6 - CASSFRDRDHEQYF
TRBV21-1 - CASSQVGATNITYNEQFF
TRBV19 - CASSISRLETQYF
TRBV29-1 - CSVKSRGNEQFF
TRBV11-2 once CASSLAGTEHNEQFF
TRBV27 - CASTLPPRSGKGYNEQFF
TRBV6-6 - CASQGRNTEAFF
TRBV11-1 - CASSSREGSTDTQYF
TRBV5-6 few CASSLNQVQFF
TRBV5-8 - CARWTGAGNTIYF
TRBV28 once CASSLSSGRVNEQFF